This TCR beta chain was sequenced during a study of T cells after yellow fever vaccination. Making TCR cDNA involved 5'RACE template switching, which added UMIs and a universal primer site. TCRdb ran MiXCR on the 5' RACE reads and lists one entry per CDR3 protein. The sample has about 330,000 distinct CDR3 sequences, roughly 8% seen once. Study conclusions and caveats: Reappearance after the booster was observed for most primary-vaccination clones (roughly 95% CD4, about 86% CD8). Peak timing came faster in the weaker secondary response, day 5 versus 15.

About this clonotype itself: Its antigen is unidentified.

Here the sequenced sample was PBMCs, taken approximately 40 days after the first yellow fever vaccination. The TCR sequence derives from a man aged 18 to 29 who received the YFV17D yellow fever vaccine.

CDR3: CASSDGLAYEQYF. CDR3 bases: TGTGCCAGCAGCGACGGACTCGCCTACGAGCAGTACTTC. The rearrangement uses TRBV11-2 and TRBJ2-7; possibly TRBD2 for D (5 bases). CDR3 length: 13 residues. The ends were cut back, 5 bases at V and 2 bases at J, with 10 bases in the middle. CDR1 and CDR2 (germline): SGHAT, FQNNGV.